The present entry profiles one TCR beta chain with its context. Its matching antigen is unknown. Amplified material comprised TCR beta CDR3 regions derived from RNA transcripts. Second-round multiplex PCR came after first-round RT-PCR with HTBI primers. One entry per CDR3 protein, called by TCRdb with MiXCR from the multiplex PCR reads. This sample has roughly 1.1 million distinct CDR3 sequences, with about 35% found just once. The sample is drawn from a study of Graves' ophthalmopathy and Graves' hyperthyroidism. Germline CDR1 and CDR2: SQVTM and ANQGSEA. The junction had 13 bases not matched to a gene; V was cut back by 6 bases and J by 0 bases. This CDR3 comprises 17 residues. The diagnosis combined clinical symptoms, thyroxine, TRAb, thyroid ultrasound and orbital computed tomography scans. Findings of the study overall: Also, most clonotypes expanded in the thyroid above 0.001 frequency appeared in blood. The 13-signature model separated ophthalmopathy from stable hyperthyroidism at around 88% sensitivity and roughly 81% specificity.

The chain employs TRBV29-1 and TRBJ1-1, with 10 nucleotides matching TRBD1. The sequenced sample consisted of peripheral blood or thyroid tissue (not recorded which). This TCR came from an adult man with Graves' hyperthyroidism. The CDR3 here is CSVAGTGAILMNTEAFF. The CDR3 DNA follows: TGCAGCGTGGCCGGGACAGGGGCGATACTCATGAACACTGAAGCTTTCTTT.